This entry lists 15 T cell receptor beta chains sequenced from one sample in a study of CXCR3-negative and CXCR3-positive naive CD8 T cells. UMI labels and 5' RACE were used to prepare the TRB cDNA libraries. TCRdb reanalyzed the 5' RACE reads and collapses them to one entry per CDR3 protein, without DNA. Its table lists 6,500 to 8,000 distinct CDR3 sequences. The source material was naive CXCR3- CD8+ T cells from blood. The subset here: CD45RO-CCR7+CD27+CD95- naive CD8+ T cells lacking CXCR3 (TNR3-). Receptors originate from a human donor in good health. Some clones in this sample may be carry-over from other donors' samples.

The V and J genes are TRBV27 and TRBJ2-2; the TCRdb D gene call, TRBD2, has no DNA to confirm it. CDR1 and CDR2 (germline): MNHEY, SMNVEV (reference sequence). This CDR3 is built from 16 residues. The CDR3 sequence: CASYPELAKNTGELFF.

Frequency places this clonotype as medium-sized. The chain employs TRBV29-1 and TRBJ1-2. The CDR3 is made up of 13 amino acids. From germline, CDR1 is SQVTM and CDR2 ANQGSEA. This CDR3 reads CSVPGLINYGYTF.

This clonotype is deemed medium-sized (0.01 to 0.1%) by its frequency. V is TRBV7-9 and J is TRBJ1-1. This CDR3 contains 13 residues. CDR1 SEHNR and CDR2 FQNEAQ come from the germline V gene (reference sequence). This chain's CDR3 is CASRETENTEAFF.

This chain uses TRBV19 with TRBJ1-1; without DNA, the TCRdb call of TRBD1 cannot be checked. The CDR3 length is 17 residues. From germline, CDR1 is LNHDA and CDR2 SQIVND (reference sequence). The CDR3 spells CASSIEDVSPGNTEAFF. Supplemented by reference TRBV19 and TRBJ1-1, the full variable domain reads DGGITQSPKYLFRKEGQNVTLSCEQNLNHDAMYWYRQDPGQGLRLIYYSQIVNDFQKGDIAEGYSVSREKKESFPLTVTSAQKNPTAFYLCASSIEDVSPGNTEAFFGQGTRLTVV.

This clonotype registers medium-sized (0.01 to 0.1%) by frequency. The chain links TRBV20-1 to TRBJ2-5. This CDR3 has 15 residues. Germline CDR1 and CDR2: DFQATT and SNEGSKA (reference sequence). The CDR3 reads CSASLYSRNQETQYF.

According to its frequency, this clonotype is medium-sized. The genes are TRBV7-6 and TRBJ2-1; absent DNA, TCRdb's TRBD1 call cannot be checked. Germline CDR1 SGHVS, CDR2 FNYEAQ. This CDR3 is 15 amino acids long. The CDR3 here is CASSPGRSSYNEQFF. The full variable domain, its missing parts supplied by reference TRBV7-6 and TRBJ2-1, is GAGVSQSPRYKVTKRGQDVALRCDPISGHVSLYWYRQALGQGPEFLTYFNYEAQQDKSGLPNDRFSAERPEGSISTLTIQRTEQRDSAMYRCASSPGRSSYNEQFFGPGTRLTVL.

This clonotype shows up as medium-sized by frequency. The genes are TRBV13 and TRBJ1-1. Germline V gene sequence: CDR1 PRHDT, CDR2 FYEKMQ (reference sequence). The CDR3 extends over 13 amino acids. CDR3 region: CASSALIGTEAFF.

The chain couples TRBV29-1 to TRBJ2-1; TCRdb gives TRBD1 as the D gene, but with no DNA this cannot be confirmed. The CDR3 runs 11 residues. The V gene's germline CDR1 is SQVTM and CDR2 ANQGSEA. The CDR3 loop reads CSVTQGWEQFF.

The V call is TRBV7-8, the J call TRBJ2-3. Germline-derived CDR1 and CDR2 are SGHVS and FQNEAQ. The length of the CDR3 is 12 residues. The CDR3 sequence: CASSLEIDTQYF.

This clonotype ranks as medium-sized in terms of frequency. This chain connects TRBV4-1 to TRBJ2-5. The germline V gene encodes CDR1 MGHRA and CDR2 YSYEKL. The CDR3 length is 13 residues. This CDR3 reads CASSQVVVETQYF.

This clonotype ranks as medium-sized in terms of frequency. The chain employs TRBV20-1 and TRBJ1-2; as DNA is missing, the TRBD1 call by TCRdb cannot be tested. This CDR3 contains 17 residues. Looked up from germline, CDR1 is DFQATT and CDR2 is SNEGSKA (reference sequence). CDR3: CSARLPGQGLANYGYTF.

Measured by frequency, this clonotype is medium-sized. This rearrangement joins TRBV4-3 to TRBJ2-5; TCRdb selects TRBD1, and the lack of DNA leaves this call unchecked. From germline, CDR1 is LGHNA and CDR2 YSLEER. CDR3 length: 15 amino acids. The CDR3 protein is CASSQEWLGGETQYF.

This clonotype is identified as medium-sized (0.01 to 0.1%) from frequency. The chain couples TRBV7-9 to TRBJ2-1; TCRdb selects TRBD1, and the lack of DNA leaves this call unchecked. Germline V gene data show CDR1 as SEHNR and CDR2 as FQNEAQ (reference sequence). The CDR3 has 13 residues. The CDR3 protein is CASSSALGYEQFF.

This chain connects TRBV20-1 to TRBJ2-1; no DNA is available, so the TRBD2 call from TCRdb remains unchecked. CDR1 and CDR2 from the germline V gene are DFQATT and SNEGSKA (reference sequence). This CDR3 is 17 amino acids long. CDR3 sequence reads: CSAKGTSGKIAYNEQFF.

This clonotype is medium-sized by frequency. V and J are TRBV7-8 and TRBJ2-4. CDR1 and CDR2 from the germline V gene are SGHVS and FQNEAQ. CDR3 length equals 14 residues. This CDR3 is CASSSAEAKNIQYF.